The TCR beta chain described here comes from a study of T cell responses to AZD1222 COVID-19 vaccine. Trimming took off 6 bases at V and 7 bases at J, with 6 bases between the two ends. This CDR3 is built from 11 residues. Germline CDR1 MNHEY, CDR2 SVGEGT. Timing groups of about 4 and about 12 weeks for second doses were pooled. The table came from immunoSEQ multiplex PCR; TCRdb's copy has only in-frame clones and leaves some out. The sample records 110,000 to 150,000 clones, 92% being singletons. In regard to this clone: Its antigen remains unknown.

Findings and caveats of the study: Of the AZD1222 recipients, only six or seven were seropositive at baseline.

The sequenced sample was peripheral blood, obtained 28 days after the second AZD1222 dose. This clonotype originated in an adult who received the AZD1222 COVID-19 vaccine. The gene calls are TRBV6-2 or TRBV6-3 and TRBJ1-4, with D hard to call. CDR3 region: CASRYTEKLFF. In DNA form, the CDR3 reads TGTGCCAGCAGATACACTGAAAAACTGTTTTTT.